The source of this TCR beta chain is a study of identical twins. The germline gives CDR1 LGHNA, CDR2 YSLEER. The CDR3 is 17 residues long. The V and J ends lost 0 bases and 6 bases, in that order; junction bases with no gene match: 6. Every donor was a healthy Caucasian. TCRdb processed the 5' RACE reads anew with MiXCR; each CDR3 protein has one entry. Altogether about 200,000 distinct CDR3 sequences are present, 10% being singletons, with the ten largest covering more than 8%. The sample was memory T cells sorted from blood. V and J are TRBV4-3 and TRBJ1-6; TRBD1 aligns across 9 bases. The TCR was taken from a man over 45 in good health. This CDR3 reads CASSQEATGQGNSPLHF. For the CDR3, the DNA is TGCGCCAGCAGCCAAGAGGCTACGGGACAGGGTAATTCACCCCTCCACTTT.